Presented here are 31 T cell receptor beta chains from one specimen sequenced in a study of beta chain features in type 1 diabetes. No cognate antigen is known for these TCRs. Overall study results and limits: When Type 1 diabetes patients were examined, their TCRB CDR3s proved moderately but significantly shorter in all four CD4+ subsets.

The entirety of the isolated RNA underwent reverse transcription, so expressed TCRB transcripts were sequenced. Measured with immunoSEQ multiplex PCR; TCRdb has only the in-frame clones, and not every one. The table records a few hundred thousand clones, roughly a tenth of them present only once. Sequences were obtained from central memory CD4+ T cells from blood. Every receptor here comes from a man between 25 and 39 years old with type 1 diabetes.

In the case of this clone: Its ends do not fully match the called genes, so a read error is possible. The genes are TRBV10-3 and TRBJ1-1; 8 nucleotides line up with TRBD1. The CDR3 loop spans 15 amino acids. Germline V lookup: CDR1 ENHRY, CDR2 SYGVKD. CDR3 bases: TGTGCCAGCAGTGGGCCCGGGACAGGGAACACTGAAGCTTTCTTT. Its translation is CASSGPGTGNTEAFF.

The V and J genes are TRBV10-3 and TRBJ2-3, with D perhaps TRBD1 or TRBD2 (7 bases each). The CDR3 contains 16 residues. Germline V gene data show CDR1 as ENHRY and CDR2 as SYGVKD. Between the trimmed V and J ends, which lost 6 bases and 6 bases, there was a span of 22 bases. The CDR3 region is CAISLQGSGGADTQYF. CDR3 DNA sequence: TGTGCCATCAGCCTCCAGGGGTCAGGGGGGGCGGATACGCAGTATTTT.

This clone was observed a handful of times. The chain joins TRBV28 to TRBJ1-2, with D possibly being TRBD1 (6 bases). Trimming shortened V by 5 bases and J by 13 bases, and 17 bases separated the two germline ends. Germline V CDR1 and CDR2: MDHEN, SYDVKM. The CDR3 has 12 residues. The CDR3 loop is CASSSSGAPSTF. The CDR3 DNA sequence: TGTGCCAGCAGTAGCTCAGGGGCCCCGTCCACCTTC.

This clone came up a few times. The CDR3 sequence is CASTSRGADTGELFF. In nucleotides, the CDR3 is TGTGCCAGTACCTCCAGGGGGGCAGATACCGGGGAGCTGTTTTTT. The chain recombines TRBV19 with TRBJ2-2; a weak D match, TRBD1 (7 bases). CDR3 length: 15 residues. V was clipped by 7 bases and J by 5 bases, with 17 bases between them. CDR1 is LNHDA and CDR2 is SQIVND in the germline V gene (reference sequence).

The CDR3 sequence is CASSLNPPGELFF. CDR3 coding DNA: TGCGCCAGCAGCTTGAATCCCCCCGGGGAGCTGTTTTTT. The V gene is TRBV5-1, the J gene TRBJ2-2; D remains unclear. CDR1 and CDR2 from the germline V gene are SGHRS and YFSETQ. Trimming removed 1 base from V and 6 bases from J, with 7 bases in between. The CDR3 sequence is 13 residues long. Full variable domain (remainder filled in from reference TRBV5-1 and TRBJ2-2): KAGVTQTPRYLIKTRGQQVTLSCSPISGHRSVSWYQQTPGQGLQFLFEYFSETQRNKGNFPGRFSGRQFSNSRSEMNVSTLELGDSALYLCASSLNPPGELFFGEGSRLTVL.

This clone was observed many times. V is TRBV7-2 and J is TRBJ2-1; D may match TRBD1 or TRBD2 (6 bases each). This CDR3 spans 16 amino acids. Germline CDR1 SGHTA, CDR2 FQGNSA. Trimming took off 2 bases at V and 4 bases at J, with 15 bases between the two ends. For the CDR3, the DNA is TGTGCCAGCAGCTTATCATTGGGGGCGGGGTACAATGAGCAGTTCTTC. Translation gives CASSLSLGAGYNEQFF.

This clone was counted a few times. The gene calls are TRBV29-1 and TRBJ1-2; the D is unclear. CDR3 length: 14 residues. Trimming cost V 4 bases and J 2 bases, with 14 bases left between them. CDR1 and CDR2 from the germline V gene are SQVTM and ANQGSEA. In nucleotides, the CDR3 is TGCAGCGTTGGGTTTTTCTCTGGGAACTATGGCTACACCTTC. Amino acid sequence: CSVGFFSGNYGYTF.

This clone was counted many times. The J gene is TRBJ2-7, the V gene TRBV28, with a weak D call TRBD1 (6 bases). The CDR3 has 16 residues. CDR1 is MDHEN and CDR2 is SYDVKM in the germline V gene. Trimming stripped 5 bases from V and 2 bases from J, with 19 bases between. CDR3 in amino acids: CASSPPPMGATYEQYF. The CDR3 DNA reads as TGTGCCAGCAGTCCCCCTCCTATGGGGGCCACCTACGAGCAGTACTTC.

This clone was observed a handful of times. This chain links TRBV6-5 with TRBJ2-5; 9 bases agree with TRBD1. Trimming cost V 5 bases and J 4 bases; bases outside gene matches: 5. Germline lookup yields CDR1 MNHEY and CDR2 SVGAGI. The length of the CDR3 is 14 residues. In DNA, the CDR3 is TGTGCCAGCAGTCGTGGGACAGGGATAGAGACCCAGTACTTC. The encoded protein is CASSRGTGIETQYF.

This clone appeared a few times. The chain carries TRBV25-1 and TRBJ2-1, with D possibly being TRBD2 (7 bases). CDR3 size: 15 residues. CDR1 is MGHDK and CDR2 is SYGVNS in the germline V gene. Trimming took off 3 bases at V and 3 bases at J, with 12 bases between the two ends. The DNA for the CDR3 is TGTGCCAGCAGTGAGAGGGGGGGTTACTACAATGAGCAGTTCTTC. Protein: CASSERGGYYNEQFF. Complete variable domain (other parts from reference TRBV25-1 and TRBJ2-1): EADIYQTPRYLVIGTGKKITLECSQTMGHDKMYWYQQDPGMELHLIHYSYGVNSTEKGDLSSESTVSRIRTEHFPLTLESARPSHTSQYLCASSERGGYYNEQFFGPGTRLTVL.

This chain joins TRBV19 and TRBJ2-1, with 11 bases identical to TRBD2. The CDR3 spans 14 residues. Germline CDR1 is LNHDA and CDR2 is SQIVND (reference sequence). Unmatched junction bases numbered 3, after V lost 4 bases and J lost 7 bases. CDR3 coding DNA: TGTGCCAGTAGTACTAGCGGGAGGAGAAATGAGCAGTTCTTC. Translating gives CASSTSGRRNEQFF.

The gene calls are TRBV5-1 and TRBJ1-2; D may be TRBD1 (6 bases). V lost 1 base, J lost 4 bases, and 14 bases lay in between. The length of the CDR3 is 15 residues. CDR1 and CDR2 from the germline V gene are SGHRS and YFSETQ. The CDR3 loop reads CASSLRGDGLYGYTF. The CDR3 coding sequence is TGCGCCAGCAGCTTGAGGGGGGACGGCCTCTATGGCTACACCTTC.

The chain employs TRBV4-3 and TRBJ1-2; D gene ambiguous. CDR3 size: 16 residues. Germline lookup yields CDR1 LGHNA and CDR2 YSLEER. Trimming took 0 bases from V and 1 from J, leaving 12 bases between them. The chain's CDR3 is CASSQDLMEDNYGYTF. In nucleotides, the CDR3 is TGCGCCAGCAGCCAAGATCTTATGGAGGATAACTATGGCTACACCTTC.

The J gene is TRBJ2-6, the V gene TRBV6-4; D assignment may be TRBD1 or TRBD2 (5 bases each). The germline V gene has CDR1 MRHNA and CDR2 SNTAGT. This CDR3 contains 15 residues. The ends were cut back, 2 bases at V and 4 bases at J, with 9 bases in the middle. The CDR3 here is CASSDPGAGANVLTF. The CDR3 nucleotides are TGTGCCAGCAGTGACCCCGGGGCCGGGGCCAACGTCCTGACTTTC.

This clone was recorded a few times. The V gene is TRBV6-6, the J gene TRBJ1-5, with D unresolved. CDR1 is MNHNY and CDR2 is SVGAGI in the germline V gene (reference sequence). This CDR3 contains 13 residues. V lost 8 bases and J 7 bases, leaving 15 bases between the germline ends. CDR3 DNA sequence: TGTGCCAGCTATACAGAGACCGGGCAGCCCCAGCATTTT. As protein: CASYTETGQPQHF.

The chain combines TRBV16 with TRBJ1-1; D is possibly TRBD1 (6 bases). The germline V gene encodes CDR1 KGHSY and CDR2 FQNENV. This CDR3 is built from 12 residues. V lost 3 bases to trimming and J lost 7 bases, with 9 bases between them. The CDR3 DNA reads as TGTGCCAGCAGCCAGTGGACAGTTGAAGCTTTCTTT. Translation: CASSQWTVEAFF.

To note about this clone: The same CDR3 is also encoded by other DNA sequences in this sample. V gene TRBV5-1 combines with J gene TRBJ2-7; D is undetermined. The CDR3 has 12 amino acids. V lost 0 bases and J 5 bases, leaving 6 bases between the germline ends. CDR1 SGHRS and CDR2 YFSETQ come from the germline V gene. The CDR3: CASSLEGHEQYF. The CDR3 region has the DNA TGCGCCAGCAGCTTGGAGGGCCACGAGCAGTACTTC.

A few counts support this clone. DNA of the CDR3: TGTGCCAGCAGTCCCTCGACAGGAACAAACGAGTACTTC. It translates to CASSPSTGTNEYF. This chain links TRBV27 with TRBJ2-7, with a weak D call TRBD1 (6 bases). Germline V lookup: CDR1 MNHEY, CDR2 SMNVEV (reference sequence). This CDR3 contains 13 residues. The V end lost 5 bases, the J end lost 11 bases, and 19 bases lay between the germline ends.

Regarding this clone: Other DNA sequences within the sample encode an identical CDR3. The chain joins TRBV5-1 to TRBJ1-2; tentative D call: TRBD1 (5 bases). CDR1 is SGHRS and CDR2 is YFSETQ in the germline V gene. Between the trimmed V and J ends, which lost 0 bases and 8 bases, there was a span of 11 bases. The CDR3 sequence is 13 residues long. CDR3 bases: TGCGCCAGCAGCTTGGGGAGCGGGGACGGCTACACCTTC. Protein product: CASSLGSGDGYTF. Combining the CDR3 with reference TRBV5-1 and TRBJ1-2 gives the whole variable domain KAGVTQTPRYLIKTRGQQVTLSCSPISGHRSVSWYQQTPGQGLQFLFEYFSETQRNKGNFPGRFSGRQFSNSRSEMNVSTLELGDSALYLCASSLGSGDGYTFGSGTRLTVV.

The rearrangement joins TRBV7-8 to TRBJ2-5; TRBD2 matches 8 bases. The junction had 5 bases not matched to a gene; V was cut back by 1 base and J by 1 base. CDR1 and CDR2 (germline): SGHVS, FQNEAQ. There are 16 residues in the CDR3. CDR3 DNA: TGTGCCAGCAGCTTAGGTCCGCTAGCGGGCCAAGAGACCCAGTACTTC. As protein: CASSLGPLAGQETQYF. The full variable domain, in which reference TRBV7-8 and TRBJ2-5 provide the parts outside the CDR3, is GAGVSQSPRYKVAKRGQDVALRCDPISGHVSLFWYQQALGQGPEFLTYFQNEAQLDKSGLPSDRFFAERPEGSVSTLKIQRTQQEDSAVYLCASSLGPLAGQETQYFGPGTRLLVL.

This sequence joins TRBV10-3 and TRBJ2-1; D is perhaps TRBD2 (5 bases). V was trimmed by 4 bases and J by 8 bases, leaving 18 bases between them. This CDR3 has 15 residues. Per the germline V gene, CDR1 is ENHRY and CDR2 is SYGVKD. The CDR3 nucleotides read TGTGCCATCAGTGGGGGAGAGGGAAGAGGAGATGAGCAGTTCTTC. Residues: CAISGGEGRGDEQFF.

This clone was observed at least ten times. The chain combines TRBV11-2 with TRBJ2-1, with 11 positions matching TRBD2. The CDR3 contains 15 residues. Looked up from germline, CDR1 is SGHAT and CDR2 is FQNNGV. With 5 bases clipped from V and 6 bases from J, the junction kept 6 bases outside the gene matches. The CDR3 DNA is TGTGCCAGCAGCCGTAGCGGGAGGGCCATCAATGAGCAGTTCTTC. This gives the protein CASSRSGRAINEQFF.

Ten or more counts support this clone. The CDR3 loop is CASRHATSSGELFF. DNA for the CDR3: TGCGCCAGCAGACACGCGACTAGCAGCGGGGAGCTGTTTTTT. The chain couples TRBV4-1 to TRBJ2-2, with 7 bases that match TRBD2. The CDR3 runs 14 residues. Per the germline V gene, CDR1 is MGHRA and CDR2 is YSYEKL. V trimming: 6 bases; J trimming: 7 bases; junction bases outside the gene matches: 8.

The chain carries TRBV14 and TRBJ1-1; no reliable D call. Deletions cut 4 bases from V and 10 bases from J, with 16 bases between. CDR3 length: 13 residues. Germline CDR1 SGHDN, CDR2 FVKESK. CDR3 protein: CASSPLGFEGAFF. Written as DNA, the CDR3 is TGTGCCAGCAGCCCCTTGGGTTTTGAGGGAGCTTTCTTT.

This clone was seen more than once but under ten times. J is TRBJ2-1 and V is TRBV7-2; maybe TRBD1 (5 bases). This CDR3 region has 12 residues. Trimming removed 2 bases at V and 6 bases at J, with 5 bases between. CDR1 is SGHTA and CDR2 is FQGNSA in the germline V gene. As DNA, the CDR3 is TGTGCCAGCAGCTTACAGGGCAATGAGCAGTTCTTC. It specifies CASSLQGNEQFF.

This clone was observed a handful of times. The V call is TRBV5-1, the J call TRBJ2-7, with 10 bases matching TRBD2. The germline gives CDR1 SGHRS, CDR2 YFSETQ. V dropped 0 bases and J dropped 10; count of bases not matched to a gene: 7. The CDR3 has 14 amino acids. CDR3: CASSLGTSGIHQYF. Written as DNA, the CDR3 is TGCGCCAGCAGCTTGGGCACTAGCGGGATTCATCAGTACTTC.

CDR3 DNA: TGTGCCAGCAGCTTGGACAGTTCTTCCTACGAGCAGTACTTC. Protein: CASSLDSSSYEQYF. The genes are TRBV7-2 and TRBJ2-7; possibly TRBD1 for D (6 bases). The CDR3 loop spans 14 amino acids. Germline V gives CDR1 SGHTA, CDR2 FQGNSA. V was pared by 3 bases and J by 1 base, with 10 bases between.

J is TRBJ1-4 and V is TRBV7-4; D gene ambiguous. The CDR3 contains 14 residues. V was clipped by 1 base and J by 5 bases, with 8 bases between them. Per the germline V gene, CDR1 is SGHVT and CDR2 is SQSDAQ. DNA for the CDR3: TGTGCCAGCAGCTTAGGACCGGGGAATGAAAAACTGTTTTTT. The encoded protein is CASSLGPGNEKLFF.

This clone showed up just a few times. The rearrangement uses TRBV5-1 and TRBJ2-3; the D gene is possibly TRBD2 (5 bases). The V gene lost 4 bases and the J gene lost 5 bases, with 14 bases spanning the gap. Per the germline V gene, CDR1 is SGHRS and CDR2 is YFSETQ. This CDR3 has 14 residues. The CDR3 DNA sequence: TGCGCCAGCAGCCCCGGGGAGTTGCTAGATACGCAGTATTTT. Translated, it gives CASSPGELLDTQYF.

In its sample, this clone was seen many times. The chain has TRBV2 and TRBJ1-1; D is ambiguous. V lost 2 bases and J lost 5, with 6 bases in between. The CDR3 runs to 12 residues. Looked up from germline, CDR1 is SNHLY and CDR2 is FYNNEI. The CDR3 DNA is TGTGCCAGCAGTGAAACTCGGACTGAAGCTTTCTTT. Translating it yields CASSETRTEAFF.

Here the CDR3 reads CASSLALKETDTQYF. The CDR3, as DNA: TGTGCCAGCAGCTTGGCCCTAAAAGAGACAGATACGCAGTATTTT. V is TRBV5-4 and J is TRBJ2-3; no firm D call. The CDR3 spans 15 residues. V lost 0 bases and J 3 bases, leaving 11 bases between the germline ends. Germline V gene data show CDR1 as SGHNT and CDR2 as YYREEE (reference sequence).